This T cell receptor beta chain derives from a study of blood T cell repertoires in COVID-19. Overall study context: PBMCs, B-cell-depleted T cells, or T cells were the source of the cDNA or gDNA that made up the material.

CDR3 length: 15 residues. Losses at the gene ends were 6 bases for V and 1 base for J; bases not matched to a gene: 7. The germline gives CDR1 KGHDR, CDR2 SFDVKD. Ages ranged from roughly 18 to 100 years, with residence in around 24 US areas. Which cohort a participant joined came from the clinical history participants gave. Per the authors' pipeline: Estimation of nucleated cell counts relied on the amplification of reference gene primers. Profiling relied on immunoSEQ multiplex PCR, and the TCRdb table lists in-frame clones only, not all of them. D and trimming were read from the DNA, whereas the V and J calls and clone size are those reported in that table. The table includes about 240,000 clones, more than 75% detected once.

The receptor was isolated from a woman aged 40 to 50 with acute COVID-19. This chain joins TRBV24-1 and TRBJ2-5; TRBD1 matches 7 bases. Sequencing was done on a sample of PBMCs or T cells enriched from blood (not recorded which). In nucleotides, the CDR3 is TGTGCCACCAGTCCTACAGGGGTCCGCCAAGAGACCCAGTACTTC. Translated: CATSPTGVRQETQYF.